This TCR beta chain derives from a study of blood T cell repertoires in COVID-19. The wider study: Donors in the United States, Italy and Spain gave samples during acute or convalescent COVID-19.

The CDR3 covers 15 residues. Germline lookup yields CDR1 LNHNV and CDR2 YYDKDF (reference sequence). V dropped 3 bases and J dropped 5 bases, with 14 bases sitting between them. Profiled with immunoSEQ multiplex PCR; TCRdb holds only in-frame clones, not every one. Seen here are 55,000 to 75,000 clones, about 81% observed once, and the top ten hold around 9.2%. The chain employs TRBV15 and TRBJ2-1; D possibly corresponds to TRBD2 (5 bases). The source material was peripheral blood. This sequence originates from a human donor in a cohort sampled during active COVID-19. The CDR3 DNA follows: TGTGCCACCAGCAGGCCTGGTGGCGGGCACAATGAGCAGTTCTTC. Protein product: CATSRPGGGHNEQFF.